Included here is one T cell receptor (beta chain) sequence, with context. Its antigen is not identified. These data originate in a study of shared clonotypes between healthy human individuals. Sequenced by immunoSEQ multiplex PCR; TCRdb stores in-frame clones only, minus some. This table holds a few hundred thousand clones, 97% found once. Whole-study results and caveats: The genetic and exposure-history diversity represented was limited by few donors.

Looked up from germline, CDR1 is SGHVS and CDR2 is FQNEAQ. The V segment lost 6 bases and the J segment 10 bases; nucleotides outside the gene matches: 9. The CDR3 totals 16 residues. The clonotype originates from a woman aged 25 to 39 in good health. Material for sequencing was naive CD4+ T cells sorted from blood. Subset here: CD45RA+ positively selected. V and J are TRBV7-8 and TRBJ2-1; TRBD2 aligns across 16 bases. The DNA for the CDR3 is TGTGCCAGCAGAGGGGGACTAGCGGGAGGGCCAGGGGAGCAGTTCTTC. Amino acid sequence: CASRGGLAGGPGEQFF.